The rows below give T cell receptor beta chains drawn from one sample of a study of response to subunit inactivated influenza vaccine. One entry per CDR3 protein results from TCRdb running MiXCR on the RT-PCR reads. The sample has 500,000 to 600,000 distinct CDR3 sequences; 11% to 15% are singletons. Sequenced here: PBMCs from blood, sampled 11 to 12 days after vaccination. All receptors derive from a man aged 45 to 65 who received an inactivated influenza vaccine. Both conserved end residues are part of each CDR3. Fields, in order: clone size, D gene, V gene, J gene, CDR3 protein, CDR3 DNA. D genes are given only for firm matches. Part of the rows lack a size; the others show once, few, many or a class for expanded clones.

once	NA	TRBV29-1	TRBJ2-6	CSVPADRWAGANVLTF	TGCAGCGTCCCAGCCGACAGGTGGGCTGGGGCCAACGTCCTGACTTTC
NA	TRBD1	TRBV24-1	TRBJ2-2	CATSDPGQGAWTGELFF	TGTGCCACCAGTGATCCTGGACAGGGGGCGTGGACCGGGGAGCTGTTTTTT
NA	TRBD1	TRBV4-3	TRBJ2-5	CASSPGQGTPETQYF	TGCGCCAGCAGCCCCGGACAGGGGACCCCAGAGACCCAGTACTTC
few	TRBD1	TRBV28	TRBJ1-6	CASSSWTGGYNSPLHF	TGTGCCAGCAGTTCCTGGACAGGGGGGTATAATTCACCCCTCCACTTT
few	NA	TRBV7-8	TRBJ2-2	CASSSTGTANTGELFF	TGTGCCAGCAGCTCTACCGGAACAGCGAACACCGGGGAGCTGTTTTTT
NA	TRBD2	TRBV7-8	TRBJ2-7	CASSQTSGGRGEQYF	TGTGCCAGCAGCCAGACTAGCGGCGGCAGAGGCGAGCAGTACTTC
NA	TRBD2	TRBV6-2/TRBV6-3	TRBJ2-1	CASSYSKGLAGVRYNEQFF	TGTGCCAGCAGTTACTCGAAGGGACTAGCGGGAGTCCGGTACAATGAGCAGTTCTTC
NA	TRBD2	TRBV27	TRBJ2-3	CASSLGLAATDTQYF	TGTGCCAGCAGTTTGGGACTAGCGGCCACAGATACGCAGTATTTT
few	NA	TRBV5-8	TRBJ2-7	CASSGPGLTYEQYF	TGTGCCAGCAGCGGGCCGGGCCTCACCTACGAGCAGTACTTC
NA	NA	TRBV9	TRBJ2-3	CASSVAGDSTDTQYF	TGTGCCAGCAGCGTAGCTGGCGATAGCACAGATACGCAGTATTTT
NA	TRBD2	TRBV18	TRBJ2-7	CASSPPGGSRTSYEQYF	TGTGCCAGCTCACCTCCCGGGGGGAGCAGAACGTCCTACGAGCAGTACTTC
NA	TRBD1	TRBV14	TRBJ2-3	CASSTQGQGTDTQYF	TGTGCCAGCAGTACCCAGGGACAGGGGACAGATACGCAGTATTTT
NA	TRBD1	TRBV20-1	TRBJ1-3	CSAPHRGGSGNTIYF	TGCAGTGCTCCACACAGGGGGGGCTCTGGAAACACCATATATTTT
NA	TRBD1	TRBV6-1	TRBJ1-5	CASTPTGGGNQPQHF	TGTGCCAGCACTCCGACAGGGGGCGGCAATCAGCCCCAGCATTTT
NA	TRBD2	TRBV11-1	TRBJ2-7	CASSSDRLTSGSPYEQYF	TGTGCCAGCAGCTCCGACCGATTAACTAGCGGCAGTCCCTACGAGCAGTACTTC
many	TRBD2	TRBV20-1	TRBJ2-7	CSATSGNSYEQYF	TGCAGTGCCACTAGCGGGAACTCCTACGAGCAGTACTTC
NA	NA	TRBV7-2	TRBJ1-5	CASSRTLSQPQHF	TGTGCCAGCAGCCGGACATTGAGTCAGCCCCAGCATTTT
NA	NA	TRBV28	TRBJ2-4	CASSPPGRGVGIQYF	TGTGCCAGCAGTCCCCCAGGAAGGGGAGTCGGCATTCAGTACTTC
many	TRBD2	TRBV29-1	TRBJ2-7	CSVEFSGRPTYEQYF	TGCAGCGTTGAATTTAGCGGGAGACCCACCTACGAGCAGTACTTC
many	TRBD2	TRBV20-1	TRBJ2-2	CSAPRTSAVTGELFF	TGCAGTGCCCCGCGGACTAGCGCCGTCACCGGGGAGCTGTTTTTT
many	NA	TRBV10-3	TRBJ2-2	CAIATTGELFF	TGTGCCATCGCCACCACCGGGGAGCTGTTTTTT
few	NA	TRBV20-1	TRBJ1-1	CSARDSTGNTEAFF	TGCAGTGCTAGAGACTCGACAGGGAACACTGAAGCTTTCTTT
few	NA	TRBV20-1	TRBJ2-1	CSASYRHEQFF	TGCAGTGCTAGTTATAGACATGAGCAGTTCTTC
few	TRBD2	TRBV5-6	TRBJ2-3	CASSLTSGANTDTQYF	TGTGCCAGCAGCCTTACTAGCGGAGCGAACACAGATACGCAGTATTTT